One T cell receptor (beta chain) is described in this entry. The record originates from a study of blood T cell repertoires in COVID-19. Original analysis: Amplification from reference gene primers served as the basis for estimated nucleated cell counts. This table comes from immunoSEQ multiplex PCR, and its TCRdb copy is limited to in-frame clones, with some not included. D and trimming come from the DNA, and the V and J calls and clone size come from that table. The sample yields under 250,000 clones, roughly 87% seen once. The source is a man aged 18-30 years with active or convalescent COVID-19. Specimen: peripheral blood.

The CDR3 loop is CASSPDRANYGYTF. DNA for the CDR3: TGCGCCAGCAGCCCCGACAGGGCTAACTATGGCTACACCTTC. The chain employs TRBV4-3 and TRBJ1-2; 7 bases align to TRBD1. CDR1 is LGHNA, CDR2 YSLEER, per germline. The CDR3 extends over 14 amino acids. V shed 4 bases and J 0 bases; nucleotides not matched to a gene: 2.